This TCR beta chain was found in a study of blood T cell repertoires in COVID-19. V was pared by 1 base and J by 4 bases, with 2 bases of the junction left unmatched. Germline lookup yields CDR1 SGHDT and CDR2 YYEEEE. CDR3 length equals 16 residues. Sequencing used immunoSEQ multiplex PCR; TCRdb keeps in-frame clones, though not all of them. The repertoire holds under 200,000 clones, over 80% seen once, with 10% to 15% in the top ten. Input material: PBMCs or T cells enriched from blood (not recorded which). This clonotype was sampled from a woman aged 60-75 years who had recovered from COVID-19. This sequence joins TRBV5-6 and TRBJ2-2; 12 nucleotides agree with TRBD2. CDR3 sequence reads: CASSLLTSGGTGELFF. The CDR3 DNA sequence: TGTGCCAGCAGCTTGTTGACTAGCGGGGGCACCGGGGAGCTGTTTTTT.